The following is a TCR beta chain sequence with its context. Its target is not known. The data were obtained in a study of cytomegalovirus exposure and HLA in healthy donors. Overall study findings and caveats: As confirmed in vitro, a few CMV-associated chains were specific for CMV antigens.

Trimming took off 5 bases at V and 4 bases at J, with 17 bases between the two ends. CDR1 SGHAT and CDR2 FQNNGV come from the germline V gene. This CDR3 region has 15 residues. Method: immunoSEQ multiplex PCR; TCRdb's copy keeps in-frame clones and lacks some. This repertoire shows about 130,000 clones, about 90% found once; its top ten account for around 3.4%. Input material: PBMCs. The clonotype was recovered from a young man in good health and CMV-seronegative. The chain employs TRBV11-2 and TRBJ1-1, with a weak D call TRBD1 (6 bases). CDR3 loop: CASSPAGGRVTEAFF. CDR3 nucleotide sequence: TGTGCCAGCAGCCCCGCCGGGGGGCGCGTCACTGAAGCTTTCTTT.